This is a list of T cell receptor beta chains from one sample in a study of shared clonotypes between healthy human individuals. Method: immunoSEQ multiplex PCR; TCRdb's copy keeps in-frame clones and lacks some. The table lists under 2,500,000 clones, 95% of them singletons, with 0.13% in the top ten. Sequenced: naive CD4+ T cells sorted from blood. All receptors derive from a man aged 18 to 30 in good health. Both conserved end residues are part of each CDR3. Each record gives: V gene, clone size, J gene, D gene, CDR3 DNA, CDR3 protein. The D gene is left open where the match is weak. Size tells how often a clone was seen (once, few, many) or the class of an expanded clone, and some rows leave it out.

TRBV5-4	.	TRBJ1-1	.	TGTGCCAGCAGCCGTGTGGTGAGCGCGTACACTGAAGCTTTCTTT	CASSRVVSAYTEAFF
TRBV11-2	.	TRBJ2-5	.	TGTGCCAGCAGCTTAGCGGGGGAGACCCAGTACTTC	CASSLAGETQYF
TRBV2	.	TRBJ2-2	.	TGTGCCAGCAGTGCTACAGGCCACACCGGGGAGCTGTTTTTT	CASSATGHTGELFF
TRBV2	.	TRBJ2-7	.	TGTGCCAGCGGAGGCTCATCCGGGCGGCAGTACTTC	CASGGSSGRQYF
TRBV6-6	.	TRBJ2-2	.	TGTGCCAGCAAAGAAGGAGGGGACGCGAACACCGGGGAGCTGTTTTTT	CASKEGGDANTGELFF
TRBV30	.	TRBJ1-1	.	TGTGCCTGGAGTGTGAGAACGGCTCCCGGGAACACTGAAGCTTTCTTT	CAWSVRTAPGNTEAFF
TRBV2	.	TRBJ1-6	.	TGTGCCAGCAGTGACCGGGACACTAAAAATTCACCCCTCCACTTT	CASSDRDTKNSPLHF
TRBV10-3	.	TRBJ2-5	.	TGTGCCATCAGTGAGTCTAGCGGTTTCCAAGAGACCCAGTACTTC	CAISESSGFQETQYF
TRBV27	.	TRBJ1-2	.	TGTGCCAGCAGTTTGGGCCCGGGCTATGGCTACACCTTC	CASSLGPGYGYTF
TRBV7-9	once	TRBJ2-5	.	TGTGCCAGCAGCTTAGCAGAGGGCCCCCAGACCCAGTACTTC	CASSLAEGPQTQYF
TRBV30	.	TRBJ2-1	TRBD1	TGTGCCTGGAGTGGACAGGGCCATGAGCAGTTCTTC	CAWSGQGHEQFF
TRBV18	.	TRBJ1-6	.	TGTGCCAGCTCACTCTCAGGGGCGGATAATTCACCCCTCCACTTT	CASSLSGADNSPLHF
TRBV7-2	.	TRBJ1-2	.	TGTGCCAGCAGCTTAGCTGCGACCGGAGGGGTATATGGCTACACCTTC	CASSLAATGGVYGYTF
TRBV10-3	.	TRBJ2-1	.	TGTGCCATCGGAGTCTTCAATGAGCAGTTCTTC	CAIGVFNEQFF
TRBV28	.	TRBJ1-4	TRBD1	TGTGCCAGCACCGTAGCATCAGGGGGAGGTGAAAAACTGTTTTTT	CASTVASGGGEKLFF
TRBV2	.	TRBJ1-6	TRBD1	TGTGCCAGCAGCGCTCAGGGGGCAAATAATTCACCCCTCCACTTT	CASSAQGANNSPLHF
TRBV6-5	.	TRBJ2-5	.	TGTGCCAGCAAACAACTAGGAGGGAAAGAGACCCAGTACTTC	CASKQLGGKETQYF
TRBV6-5	.	TRBJ1-3	.	TGTGCCAGCAGTTACTCGCCAGGCTCTGGAAACACCATATATTTT	CASSYSPGSGNTIYF
TRBV25-1	.	TRBJ2-5	TRBD1	TGTGCCAGCAGTGAACCGACAGGGCGGCAAGAGACCCAGTACTTC	CASSEPTGRQETQYF
TRBV30	.	TRBJ2-5	TRBD2	TGTGCCTGGAGTGTAGGGAATCTAGCGGGAACACAAGAGACCCAGTACTTC	CAWSVGNLAGTQETQYF
TRBV6-6	.	TRBJ2-5	TRBD2	TGTGCCAGCAGTTTAGTAGCGGGAGGGCCGGAGACCCAGTACTTC	CASSLVAGGPETQYF
TRBV18	.	TRBJ1-5	.	TGTGCCAGCTCACCAGGGTTGTCAGGAAATATGAATTTT	CASSPGLSGNMNF
TRBV5-4	.	TRBJ2-3	.	TGTGCCAGCAGCTCGTCAGGACGCCAAGCGGATACGCAGTATTTT	CASSSSGRQADTQYF
TRBV11-2	once	TRBJ2-5	TRBD2	TGTGCCAGCAGCTTAGGTCTAGCGGAGACAGAGACCCAGTACTTC	CASSLGLAETETQYF
TRBV5-4	.	TRBJ2-7	TRBD1	TGTGCCAGCAGCCTTCAAGGGACAGGGGGAGGCGACGAGCAGTACTTC	CASSLQGTGGGDEQYF
TRBV27	.	TRBJ1-6	.	TGTGCCAGCAGTTTACGGGCTACCAGCTCCTATAATTCACCCCTCCACTTT	CASSLRATSSYNSPLHF
TRBV5-1	.	TRBJ2-3	.	TGCGCCAGCAGCTTGCCCATCGCGGGCCCAGATACGCAGTATTTT	CASSLPIAGPDTQYF
TRBV5-4	.	TRBJ1-2	.	TGTGCCAGCAGCTTGGGAGGGAGAGGGAACTATGGCTACACCTTC	CASSLGGRGNYGYTF
TRBV18	.	TRBJ2-7	TRBD1	TGTGCCAGCTCTCGACAGGGAGTGGGCTACGAGCAGTACTTC	CASSRQGVGYEQYF
TRBV11-2	.	TRBJ2-3	.	TGTGCCAGCAGCCAGCGGTACTCTAGCACAGATACGCAGTATTTT	CASSQRYSSTDTQYF
TRBV10-1	.	TRBJ2-1	TRBD2	TGCGCCAGCAGTCCCGGAGTGGCTAGCGGGATATACAATGAGCAGTTCTTC	CASSPGVASGIYNEQFF
TRBV9	.	TRBJ2-2	.	TGTGCCAGCAGCGTAGATTTAACCGGGGAGCTGTTTTTT	CASSVDLTGELFF
TRBV15	.	TRBJ2-7	.	TGTGCCACCAGCTTAAGGGGTGGTGGGCTTAAAGTTTACGAGCAGTACTTC	CATSLRGGGLKVYEQYF
TRBV7-2	.	TRBJ1-1	.	TGTGCCAGCAGCGTCCCGGGACATGGCACTGAAGCTTTCTTT	CASSVPGHGTEAFF
TRBV5-1	.	TRBJ2-1	.	TGCGCCAGCAGCTTGGAGGAGGGTGGGCCCTATGAGCAGTTCTTC	CASSLEEGGPYEQFF
TRBV5-1	few	TRBJ1-4	.	TGCGCCAGCAGCAGGAACAGGGAGGGTGAAAAACTGTTTTTT	CASSRNREGEKLFF
TRBV11-2	once	TRBJ1-5	.	TGTGCCAGCAGCTTAGAAGGGAGCAATCAGCCCCAGCATTTT	CASSLEGSNQPQHF
TRBV10-3	once	TRBJ2-5	TRBD2	TGTGCCATCAGCCGGACTAGCACGGAGACCCAGTACTTC	CAISRTSTETQYF
TRBV5-1	.	TRBJ2-3	TRBD1	TGCGCCAGCAGTGATAGGACAGGGACTAGCACAGATACGCAGTATTTT	CASSDRTGTSTDTQYF
TRBV27	.	TRBJ2-1	TRBD2	TGTGCCAGCAGTTTTAGCGGGAGGGACTACAATGAGCAGTTCTTC	CASSFSGRDYNEQFF
TRBV6-6	once	TRBJ1-2	TRBD1	TGTGCCAGCCGGCAGGGGGACTATGGCTACACCTTC	CASRQGDYGYTF
TRBV9	.	TRBJ1-1	.	TGTGCCAGCAGCGTAGGGCTTCAGAAGAACACTGAAGCTTTCTTT	CASSVGLQKNTEAFF
TRBV7-2	.	TRBJ2-3	TRBD2	TGTGCCAGCAGTCCCCGGACTAGCGGGAGGAGATTCCAAGATACGCAGTATTTT	CASSPRTSGRRFQDTQYF
TRBV2	.	TRBJ2-5	.	TGTGCCAGCAGCGCAGAAGCAAGAGATACCCAGTACTTC	CASSAEARDTQYF
TRBV6-6	.	TRBJ1-1	.	TGTGCCAGCACCTTGGCAGGGGTGAACACTGAAGCTTTCTTT	CASTLAGVNTEAFF
TRBV4-1	.	TRBJ1-3	.	TGCGCCAGCAGCCACCCCAGCCCCGGGGGGACCTCTGGAAACACCATATATTTT	CASSHPSPGGTSGNTIYF
TRBV27	.	TRBJ1-5	.	TGTGCCAGCAGTTTTTCAGGGGCGGGTCAGCCCCAGCATTTT	CASSFSGAGQPQHF
TRBV19	.	TRBJ1-5	.	TGTGCCAGTAGTATTCAGACGCTTAGCAATCAGCCCCAGCATTTT	CASSIQTLSNQPQHF
TRBV7-2	once	TRBJ1-6	.	TGTGCCAGCAGCCCCGCCAATTCACCCCTCCACTTT	CASSPANSPLHF
TRBV7-6	.	TRBJ2-7	TRBD1	TGTGCCAGCAGCTCAGGACAGGTGCCATCCTACGAGCAGTACTTC	CASSSGQVPSYEQYF